This T cell receptor beta chain was recorded in a study of human CD8 memory T cell subsets. Points from the study as a whole: Few clonotypes were shared between stem-like memory and precursor exhausted T cells. When diversity was estimated with Chao1, stem-like memory T cells appeared more diverse than precursor exhausted T cells.

In the case of this clonotype: Its target is unknown.

Germline loops: CDR1 LGHNA, CDR2 YSLEER. This CDR3 is built from 17 residues. UMI-labeled 5' RACE yielded the TCR beta libraries. Using the 5' RACE reads, TCRdb records one entry per CDR3 protein without DNA. This listing includes 11,000 or so distinct CDR3 sequences. Enriched by negative magnetic separation, total CD8+ T cells were obtained. Sequencing was done on a sample of CD8+ T cells from PBMCs. J is TRBJ2-7 and V is TRBV4-3; TCRdb's D call of TRBD1 is untestable without DNA. The sequence came from a human donor in good health. This CDR3 reads CASSQDRSGGGRYEQYF.